The T cell receptor (beta chain) described here comes from a study of CXCR4 blockade with PD-1 therapy in pancreatic cancer. Notes on the study in general: Without paired alpha-beta data, shared specificity of dominant clones is unconfirmed. More frequent amino acid clones had more nucleotide rearrangements, suggesting convergent selection.

The CDR3 has 13 amino acids. The V segment lost 3 bases and the J segment 4 bases; nucleotides outside the gene matches: 4. CDR1 is GTSNPN, CDR2 SVGIG, per germline (reference sequence). Profiled with immunoSEQ multiplex PCR; TCRdb holds only in-frame clones, not every one. The sample lists 4,000 to 6,500 clones, less than 70% occurring once. Note on this clone: The antigen is not known.

Sequencing input: tumor tissue. The V and J genes are TRBV30 and TRBJ1-1; 8 bases fit TRBD1. The source is a human donor with pancreatic ductal adenocarcinoma. The chain's CDR3 is CAWSDDRGTEAFF. The CDR3 region has the DNA TGTGCCTGGAGCGACGACAGGGGCACTGAAGCTTTCTTT.